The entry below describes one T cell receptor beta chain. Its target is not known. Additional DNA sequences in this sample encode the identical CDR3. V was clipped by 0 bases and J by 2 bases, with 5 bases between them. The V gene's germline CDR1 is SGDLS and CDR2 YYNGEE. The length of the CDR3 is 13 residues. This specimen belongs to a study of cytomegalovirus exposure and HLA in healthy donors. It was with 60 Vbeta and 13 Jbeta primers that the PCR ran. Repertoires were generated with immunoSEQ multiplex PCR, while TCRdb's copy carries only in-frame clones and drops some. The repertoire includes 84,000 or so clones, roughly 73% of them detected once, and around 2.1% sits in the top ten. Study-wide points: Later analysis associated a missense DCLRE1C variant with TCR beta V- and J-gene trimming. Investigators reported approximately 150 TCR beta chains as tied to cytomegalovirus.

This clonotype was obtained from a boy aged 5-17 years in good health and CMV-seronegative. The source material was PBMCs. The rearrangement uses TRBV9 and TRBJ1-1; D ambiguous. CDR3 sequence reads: CASSVGANTEAFF. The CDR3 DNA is TGTGCCAGCAGCGTAGGAGCTAACACTGAAGCTTTCTTT.